The rows below give T cell receptor beta chains drawn from one sample of a study of HIV-infected patients and healthy controls. Each CDR3 protein is one row after TCRdb ran MiXCR on the 5' RACE reads. The data contain over 55,000 distinct CDR3 sequences, roughly a sixth of them singletons. The sequencing sample was made of CD4+ T cells from blood. The receptors originated from a human donor in good health. Both conserved end residues are part of each CDR3. D genes are given only for firm matches. The size of a clone is reported for some rows only, either as once, few or many, or as a class for expanded clones.

j_call	v_call	d_call	clone_size	cdr3_aa	cdr3_nt
TRBJ1-1	TRBV7-6	-	few	CASSSRPTDQNTEAFF	TGTGCCAGCAGCTCCAGGCCGACGGACCAGAACACTGAAGCTTTCTTT
TRBJ2-7	TRBV7-9	TRBD1	-	CASSPGQGVSYEQYF	TGTGCCAGCAGCCCCGGACAGGGTGTATCCTACGAGCAGTACTTC
TRBJ2-3	TRBV12-3/TRBV12-4	TRBD1	few	CASSPTGGVDTQYF	TGTGCCAGCAGTCCCACAGGGGGTGTAGATACGCAGTATTTT
TRBJ1-3	TRBV7-2	TRBD1	few	CASSSQGSGNTIYF	TGTGCCAGCAGCTCACAGGGGTCTGGAAACACCATATATTTT
TRBJ2-3	TRBV12-3/TRBV12-4	-	-	CASSRLSTDTQYF	TGTGCCAGCAGCCGGTTAAGCACAGATACGCAGTATTTT
TRBJ1-1	TRBV20-1	-	few	CSARSELNTEAFF	TGCAGTGCTAGATCGGAATTGAACACTGAAGCTTTCTTT
TRBJ1-5	TRBV20-1	-	-	CSASWAGSNQPQHF	TGCAGTGCTAGTTGGGCAGGTAGCAATCAGCCCCAGCATTTT
TRBJ2-3	TRBV18	-	many	CASSQGLTTDTQYF	TGTGCCAGCTCACAAGGACTTACCACAGATACGCAGTATTTT
TRBJ2-1	TRBV20-1	TRBD2	-	CSSNRGLAGGSSNEQFF	TGCAGTTCAAACCGGGGGCTTGCGGGAGGATCTTCTAATGAGCAGTTCTTC
TRBJ1-1	TRBV6-2/TRBV6-3	-	few	CATNGHPNTEAFF	TGTGCCACCAACGGACACCCGAACACTGAAGCTTTCTTT
TRBJ2-7	TRBV7-2	-	medium-sized	CASSHRGGRSSYEQYF	TGTGCCAGCAGCCATCGGGGCGGAAGGAGCTCCTACGAGCAGTACTTC
TRBJ1-1	TRBV6-2/TRBV6-3	TRBD1	many	CASSRQGMNTEAFF	TGTGCCAGCAGCCGACAGGGCATGAACACTGAAGCTTTCTTT
TRBJ1-5	TRBV6-2/TRBV6-3	-	few	CASSLTGRNQPQHF	TGTGCCAGCAGCCTTACAGGCCGCAATCAGCCCCAGCATTTT
TRBJ1-2	TRBV14	-	-	CASSQESMGSYGYTF	TGTGCCAGCAGCCAAGAGTCGATGGGTTCCTATGGCTACACCTTC
TRBJ2-7	TRBV19	-	-	CASRIRDTSYEQYF	TGTGCCAGTAGGATACGGGACACCTCCTACGAGCAGTACTTC
TRBJ2-7	TRBV11-2	-	few	CASSLSLSSYEQYF	TGTGCCAGCAGCTTAAGCCTGAGCTCCTACGAGCAGTACTTC
TRBJ2-1	TRBV12-3/TRBV12-4	-	many	CASTLGGAVYYNEQFF	TGTGCCAGCACCTTGGGGGGGGCAGTCTACTACAATGAGCAGTTCTTC
TRBJ2-1	TRBV9	-	many	CASSPTHTRRNEQFF	TGTGCCAGCAGCCCAACCCATACCCGACGCAATGAGCAGTTCTTC
TRBJ1-4	TRBV7-9	-	-	CASSLGGGNEKLFF	TGTGCCAGCAGCTTAGGAGGTGGCAATGAAAAACTGTTTTTT
TRBJ2-6	TRBV7-3	-	few	CASSRKNSGANVLTF	TGTGCCAGCAGCAGAAAAAATTCTGGGGCCAACGTCCTGACTTTC
TRBJ2-5	TRBV12-3/TRBV12-4	TRBD1	-	CASSPGQGGLKTQYF	TGTGCCAGCAGCCCGGGACAGGGGGGTTTGAAGACCCAGTACTTC
TRBJ2-2	TRBV29-1	TRBD2	-	CSVGLAGAGELFF	TGCAGCGTTGGACTAGCGGGCGCCGGGGAGCTGTTTTTT
TRBJ2-5	TRBV12-3/TRBV12-4	TRBD2	-	CASRHKGGPSGLGRAQYF	TGTGCCAGCAGACATAAGGGGGGTCCCTCGGGACTAGGAAGAGCCCAGTACTTC
TRBJ1-1	TRBV20-1	-	-	CSAREWGGNTEAFF	TGCAGTGCTAGAGAATGGGGGGGGAACACTGAAGCTTTCTTT
TRBJ2-1	TRBV3-1	TRBD1	-	CASSIRDRYNEQFF	TGTGCCAGCAGCATCCGGGACAGATACAATGAGCAGTTCTTC
TRBJ1-1	TRBV6-2/TRBV6-3	-	-	CASNTRTVEAFF	TGTGCCAGCAACACCCGGACGGTTGAAGCTTTCTTT
TRBJ2-6	TRBV9	TRBD1	-	CASSVAGTGGPNVLTF	TGTGCCAGCAGCGTAGCTGGGACAGGGGGCCCCAACGTCCTGACTTTC
TRBJ2-2	TRBV30	-	-	CAWSGPGGNTGELFF	TGTGCCTGGAGTGGACCTGGGGGAAACACCGGGGAGCTGTTTTTT
TRBJ2-3	TRBV24-1	-	many	CATGFGDTQYF	TGTGCCACCGGTTTCGGAGATACGCAGTATTTT
TRBJ2-5	TRBV6-6	TRBD1	-	CASRPGTGSHQETQYF	TGTGCCAGCAGACCAGGGACAGGGAGCCACCAAGAGACCCAGTACTTC
TRBJ1-5	TRBV20-1	-	few	CSARFQANQPQHF	TGCAGTGCTAGGTTTCAGGCTAATCAGCCCCAGCATTTT
TRBJ2-1	TRBV4-2	-	-	CASSQGGESRSNEQFF	TGTGCCAGCAGCCAAGGGGGTGAGTCTAGAAGCAATGAGCAGTTCTTC
TRBJ2-4	TRBV6-2/TRBV6-3	-	few	CASSQDGAKNIQYF	TGTGCCAGCAGTCAAGACGGAGCCAAAAACATTCAGTACTTC
TRBJ2-7	TRBV5-5	TRBD1	-	CASRTGGGEVYEQYF	TGTGCCAGCAGGACAGGGGGGGGCGAGGTCTACGAGCAGTACTTC
TRBJ1-4	TRBV28	-	few	CASSQSFWAQNEKLFF	TGTGCCAGCAGCCAAAGCTTCTGGGCACAAAATGAAAAACTGTTTTTT
TRBJ2-1	TRBV19	-	many	CASSPRGRGNEQFF	TGTGCCAGTAGCCCTCGTGGCAGGGGAAATGAGCAGTTCTTC
TRBJ1-1	TRBV12-3/TRBV12-4	-	-	CASSSSALQGKGAFF	TGTGCCAGCAGTTCCTCCGCACTCCAGGGAAAGGGAGCTTTCTTT
TRBJ1-4	TRBV30	-	-	CAWSVSAKLFF	TGTGCCTGGAGTGTTTCGGCAAAACTGTTTTTT
TRBJ2-3	TRBV10-3	TRBD1	-	CAISNGQAQSTQYF	TGTGCCATCAGTAACGGACAGGCCCAATCCACGCAGTATTTT
TRBJ2-3	TRBV30	-	few	CAWSGKNTQYF	TGTGCCTGGAGTGGAAAGAATACGCAGTATTTT
TRBJ2-1	TRBV3-1	-	few	CASSQVERDEQFF	TGTGCCAGCAGCCAAGTCGAAAGGGATGAGCAGTTCTTC
TRBJ1-5	TRBV20-1	-	many	CSAREGAGNQPQHF	TGCAGTGCTAGGGAAGGGGCGGGCAATCAGCCCCAGCATTTT
TRBJ1-4	TRBV5-1	-	-	CASSLGRIATNEKLFF	TGCGCCAGCAGCTTGGGCAGGATTGCAACTAATGAAAAACTGTTTTTT
TRBJ1-2	TRBV7-8	TRBD1	-	CASSLDGTANGYTF	TGTGCCAGCAGCTTAGACGGGACAGCAAATGGCTACACCTTC
TRBJ2-2	TRBV7-3	TRBD2	many	CASPPGLASGELFF	TGTGCCAGCCCCCCAGGACTAGCGTCCGGGGAGCTGTTTTTT
TRBJ2-5	TRBV5-6	-	-	CASSRGRKETQYF	TGTGCCAGCAGCCGGGGGCGGAAAGAGACCCAGTACTTC
TRBJ2-7	TRBV20-1	-	-	CSARDAGKVVYEQYF	TGCAGTGCTAGAGATGCAGGGAAGGTTGTCTACGAGCAGTACTTC
TRBJ1-2	TRBV6-2/TRBV6-3	-	-	CASSYSQGIGYTF	TGTGCCAGCAGTTACTCCCAGGGGATTGGCTACACCTTC
TRBJ2-1	TRBV5-8	TRBD2	-	CASSLLLEREFYNEQFF	TGTGCCAGCAGCCTACTACTTGAGCGGGAGTTTTACAATGAGCAGTTCTTC
TRBJ2-7	TRBV6-2/TRBV6-3	TRBD1	-	CASSYPGQGFFEQYF	TGTGCCAGCAGTTACCCGGGACAGGGTTTCTTCGAGCAGTACTTC
TRBJ1-1	TRBV5-5	TRBD1	many	CASSLDLQGTEAFF	TGTGCCAGCAGCCTAGACCTACAGGGGACTGAAGCTTTCTTT
TRBJ2-4	TRBV12-3/TRBV12-4	-	-	CASSARHTGKYF	TGTGCCAGCAGTGCACGCCACACAGGGAAGTACTTC
TRBJ1-2	TRBV3-1	-	-	CASGPSGANYGYTF	TGTGCCAGCGGGCCGTCGGGGGCTAACTATGGCTACACCTTC
TRBJ1-1	TRBV7-9	-	many	CASSLGGRMDTEAFF	TGTGCCAGCAGCTTAGGAGGGAGGATGGACACTGAAGCTTTCTTT